Reported below is one T cell receptor (beta chain). This sample was taken from a study of radiotherapy plus CTLA-4 blockade in lung cancer. TCRdb keeps only in-frame clones here, not all; method: immunoSEQ multiplex PCR. The sample contains tens of thousands of clones, more than 75% of which appear only once. Trimming cost V 4 bases and J 0 bases; bases outside gene matches: 7. The germline CDR1 and CDR2 sequences are LNHDA and SQIVND (reference sequence). This CDR3 comprises 18 residues. This chain joins TRBV19 and TRBJ2-7; 15 nucleotides agree with TRBD2. The TCR originated in a human donor with non-small cell lung cancer who had a partial response to radiotherapy plus ipilimumab. The sample here was peripheral blood, taken from a patient treated with radiotherapy plus ipilimumab. CDR3 in amino acids: CASSKPGLAGGFSYEQYF. DNA of the CDR3: TGTGCCAGTAGTAAGCCGGGACTAGCGGGAGGATTCTCCTACGAGCAGTACTTC.